The T cell receptor (delta chain) under discussion was sequenced for a study of γδ T cells in repeated Plasmodium falciparum infection. Study summary: Over about 640 days, donors received four mosquito-bite P. falciparum NF54 infections. Overall study findings and caveats: One small rural Malian village, predominantly a single ethnic group, supplied the cohort. Over time and infection, Vgamma9/Vdelta2+ repertoires remained highly stable and polyclonal. Malian children's Vdelta2-negative repertoires appeared more expanded and less diverse than Australians'.

TCRdb re-analyzed the multiplex PCR reads via CATT. The sample lists tens of thousands of delta-chain clones, around 1.5% seen once, with roughly 15% in the top ten. Bulk repertoires came from Vgamma9/Vdelta2+ or Vdelta2-negative gammadelta T cells flow-sorted from PBMC. The germline CDR1 and CDR2 sequences are TSWWSYY and QGS. The CDR3 length is 13 residues. Trimming removed 4 bases at V and 0 bases at J, with 6 bases between. With respect to this clone: The antigen remains unidentified. TCRdb assigns this DNA the protein of a much larger clone, which departs from its translation at residue 5; this likely reflects a read error, and the protein shown comes from translating the DNA.

The sequencing input was gamma-delta T cells from blood. The receptor was isolated from a pool of human donors (malaria-infected and uninfected, not separated). The rearrangement links TRDV1 to TRDJ1, with D unresolved. In the absence of a J gene in TCRdb, the DNA was matched to germline to assign it here. CDR3 region: CALGGVYTDKLIF. The CDR3 coding sequence is TGTGCTCTTGGGGGCGTGTACACCGATAAACTCATCTTT.